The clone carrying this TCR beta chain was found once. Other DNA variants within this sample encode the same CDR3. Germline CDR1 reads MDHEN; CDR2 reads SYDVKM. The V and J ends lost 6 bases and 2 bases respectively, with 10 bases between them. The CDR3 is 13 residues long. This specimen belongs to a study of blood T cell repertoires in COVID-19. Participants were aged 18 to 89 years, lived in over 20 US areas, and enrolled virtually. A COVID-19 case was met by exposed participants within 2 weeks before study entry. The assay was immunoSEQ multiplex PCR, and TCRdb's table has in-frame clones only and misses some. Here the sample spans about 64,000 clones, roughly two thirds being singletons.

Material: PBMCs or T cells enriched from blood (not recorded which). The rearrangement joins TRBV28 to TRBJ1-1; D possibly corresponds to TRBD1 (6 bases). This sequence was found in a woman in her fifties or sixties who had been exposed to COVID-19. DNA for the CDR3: TGTGCCAGCAGGCCCGGGACAAACACTGAAGCTTTCTTT. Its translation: CASRPGTNTEAFF.